The source of this T cell receptor (beta chain) is a study of graft-versus-host responses after intestinal transplantation. Study overall: The whole recipient group had anti-thymocyte globulin induction followed by tacrolimus and steroids for around 3 years.

The CDR3 runs to 14 residues. The V and J ends lost 3 bases and 3 bases respectively, with 12 bases between them. Germline V gene data show CDR1 as MNHEY and CDR2 as SMNVEV (reference sequence). Here immunoSEQ multiplex PCR was the method, and the copy in TCRdb shows in-frame clones only, minus some. The sample yields 71,000 or so clones, 90% seen once. Notes on this clone: Its antigen remains unidentified.

This sequence joins TRBV27 and TRBJ2-7, with D perhaps matching TRBD2 (6 bases). Sample: unstimulated CD8+ T cells sorted from spleen or lymph node cells, taken before intestinal transplant. This receptor was identified in a human donor who received an intestinal transplant. CDR3 coding DNA: TGTGCCAGCAGTTTCGGCGGGAACCTCTACGAGCAGTACTTC. This sequence encodes CASSFGGNLYEQYF.